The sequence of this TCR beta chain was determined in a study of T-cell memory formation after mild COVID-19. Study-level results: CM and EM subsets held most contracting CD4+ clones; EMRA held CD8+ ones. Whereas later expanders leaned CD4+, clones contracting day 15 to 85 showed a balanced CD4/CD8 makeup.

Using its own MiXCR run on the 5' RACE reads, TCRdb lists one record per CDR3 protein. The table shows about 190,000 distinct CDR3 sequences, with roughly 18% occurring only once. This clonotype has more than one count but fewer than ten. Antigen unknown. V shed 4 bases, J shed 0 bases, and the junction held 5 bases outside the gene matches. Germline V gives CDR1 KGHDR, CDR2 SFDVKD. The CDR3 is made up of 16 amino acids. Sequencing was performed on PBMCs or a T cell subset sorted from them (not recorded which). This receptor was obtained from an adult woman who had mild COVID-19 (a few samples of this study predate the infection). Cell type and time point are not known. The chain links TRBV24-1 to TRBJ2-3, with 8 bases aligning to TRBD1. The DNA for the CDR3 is TGTGCCACCAGTGACATTCAGGGGGCTAGCACAGATACGCAGTATTTT. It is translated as CATSDIQGASTDTQYF.